Reported below is one TCR beta chain. The study counted Cohort 3 donors as recovered given two negative PCRs, clearance, or symptom resolution. Repertoires were generated with immunoSEQ multiplex PCR, while TCRdb's copy carries only in-frame clones and drops some. Among fewer than 250,000 clones, about four fifths were seen once, and the ten largest hold approximately 1.8%. The CDR3 is 15 amino acids. Trimming at V came to 5 bases and at J to 3 bases, leaving 7 bases not matched to a gene. Germline V gene lookup returns CDR1 SGHVS and CDR2 FQNEAQ. This specimen belongs to a study of blood T cell repertoires in COVID-19. The wider study: In each case, the material was cDNA or gDNA derived from T cells, B-cell-depleted T cells, or PBMCs.

This chain connects TRBV7-8 to TRBJ2-1, with TRBD2 matching over 7 bases. Sample: PBMCs or T cells enriched from blood (not recorded which). This receptor was taken from a man in his sixties who had recovered from COVID-19. The DNA of the CDR3 is TGTGCCAGCAGCACCCCGGGACTACACTACAATGAGCAGTTCTTC. Its protein product is CASSTPGLHYNEQFF.